This TCR beta chain was observed in a study of PD-L1 blockade in urothelial cancer. Libraries were prepared by immunoSEQ multiplex PCR; TCRdb keeps only in-frame clonotypes and omits some of them. The data hold tens of thousands of clones, with roughly 87% observed a single time. Trimming removed 1 base from V and 1 base from J; junction bases left unmatched: 3. This CDR3 is built from 16 residues. Germline lookup yields CDR1 MNHNS and CDR2 SASEGT. Regarding time point: pretreatment peripheral blood. The source material was PBMCs, sampled around atezolizumab (anti-PD-L1) treatment. The V call is TRBV6-1, the J call TRBJ2-5; the match to TRBD2 covers 10 bases. The TCR sequence derives from a woman aged 55-69 years with urothelial cancer. The CDR3 DNA sequence: TGTGCCAGCAGTGAAGAAAGGACTAGCGGCCAAGAGACCCAGTACTTC. Encoded protein: CASSEERTSGQETQYF.